This T cell receptor (beta chain) was recovered during a study of OX40 agonist ivuxolimab in advanced cancers. On the study more broadly: Ivuxolimab was delivered to patients intravenously every 2 weeks at doses spanning 0.01 to 10 mg/kg. Partial responses were seen in three patients, one with hepatocellular carcinoma and two with cutaneous melanoma.

Method: immunoSEQ multiplex PCR; TCRdb's copy keeps in-frame clones and lacks some. The sample has around 69,000 clones, roughly nine tenths seen once. Overall study results and limits: Part of the nonresponder group also had normalized T-cell clonal expansion that was low. In the 0.1-3.0 mg/kg groups, partial responders showed among the lowest expansion.

Comments on this clone: Its antigen is unidentified.

V gave up 0 bases and J gave up 5 bases, with 16 bases separating them. The CDR3 spans 16 residues. CDR1 is LGHNA and CDR2 is YSLEER in the germline V gene. Sequenced here: CD4+ or CD8+ T cells sorted from blood, sampled in a trial of the OX40 agonist ivuxolimab. The chain joins TRBV4-3 to TRBJ1-1; D not resolved. This receptor was identified in an adult with an advanced solid tumor such as melanoma, head and neck, liver or kidney cancer. The CDR3 DNA sequence: TGCGCCAGCAGCCAAGAAAACAGCCCACTGGGTACTGAAGCTTTCTTT. This encodes CASSQENSPLGTEAFF.